This T cell receptor (beta chain) stems from a study of T cell repertoires in cytomegalovirus infection. V shed 7 bases and J 9 bases; nucleotides not matched to a gene: 12. The germline gives CDR1 ENHRY, CDR2 SYGVKD. The CDR3 covers 14 residues. Details on this clonotype: Its antigen is unidentified.

TCRdb reanalysed the reads using MiXCR and keeps one entry per CDR3 protein. The data show a few hundred thousand distinct CDR3 sequences, with roughly a third seen just once and roughly a sixth held by the top ten. This sample comprised cultured PBMCs, obtained from culture after CMV antigen stimulation. The sequence was collected from a human donor in good health (CMV status not recorded). Some clones in this sample may be carry-over from other donors' samples. This chain uses TRBV10-3 with TRBJ1-1; TRBD1 aligns across 9 bases. CDR3 residues: CAITSTGGDFKAFF. The CDR3, as DNA: TGTGCCATCACCTCGACAGGGGGGGACTTCAAAGCTTTCTTT.